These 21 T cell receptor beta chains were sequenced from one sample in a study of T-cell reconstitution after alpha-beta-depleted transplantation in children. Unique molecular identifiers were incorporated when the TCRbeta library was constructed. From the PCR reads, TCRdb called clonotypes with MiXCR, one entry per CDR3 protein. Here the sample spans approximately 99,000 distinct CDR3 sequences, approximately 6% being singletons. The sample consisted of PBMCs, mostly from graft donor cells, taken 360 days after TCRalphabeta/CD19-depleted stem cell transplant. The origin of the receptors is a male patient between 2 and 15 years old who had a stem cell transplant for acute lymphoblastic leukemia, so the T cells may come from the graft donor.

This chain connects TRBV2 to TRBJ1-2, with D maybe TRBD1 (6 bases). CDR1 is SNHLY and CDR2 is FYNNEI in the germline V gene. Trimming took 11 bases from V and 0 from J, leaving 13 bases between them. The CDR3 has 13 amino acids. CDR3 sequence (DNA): TGTGCCTCCCCGGGACAAGCTAACTATGGCTACACCTTC. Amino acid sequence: CASPGQANYGYTF.

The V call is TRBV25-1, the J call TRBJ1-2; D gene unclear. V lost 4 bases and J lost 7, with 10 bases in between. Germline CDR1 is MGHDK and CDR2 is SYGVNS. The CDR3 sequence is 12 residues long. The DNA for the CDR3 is TGTGCCAGCAGTGGGTCCCGGAGTGGCTACACCTTC. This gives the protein CASSGSRSGYTF.

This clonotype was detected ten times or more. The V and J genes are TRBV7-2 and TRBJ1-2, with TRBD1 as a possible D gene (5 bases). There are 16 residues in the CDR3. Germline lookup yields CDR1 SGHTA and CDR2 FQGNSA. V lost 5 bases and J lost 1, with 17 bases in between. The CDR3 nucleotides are TGTGCCAGCAGCCACGGGACTCCCGAGGGTAACTATGGCTACACCTTC. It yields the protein CASSHGTPEGNYGYTF.

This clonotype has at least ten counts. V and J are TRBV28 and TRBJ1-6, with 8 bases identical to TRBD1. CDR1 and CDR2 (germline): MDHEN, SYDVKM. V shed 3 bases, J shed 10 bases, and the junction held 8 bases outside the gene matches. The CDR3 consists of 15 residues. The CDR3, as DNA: TGTGCCAGCAGTTTGGACAGGGAAATCGGCTCACCCCTCCACTTT. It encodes CASSLDREIGSPLHF. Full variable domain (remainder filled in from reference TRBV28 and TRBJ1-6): DVKVTQSSRYLVKRTGEKVFLECVQDMDHENMFWYRQDPGLGLRLIYFSYDVKMKEKGDIPEGYSVSREKKERFSLILESASTNQTSMYLCASSLDREIGSPLHFGNGTRLTVT.

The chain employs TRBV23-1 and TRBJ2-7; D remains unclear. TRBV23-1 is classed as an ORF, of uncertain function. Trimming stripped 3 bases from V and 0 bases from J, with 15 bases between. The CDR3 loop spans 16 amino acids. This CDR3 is CASSHARTRSSYEQYF. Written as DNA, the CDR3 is TGCGCCAGCAGTCACGCCAGGACGAGGAGCTCCTACGAGCAGTACTTC.

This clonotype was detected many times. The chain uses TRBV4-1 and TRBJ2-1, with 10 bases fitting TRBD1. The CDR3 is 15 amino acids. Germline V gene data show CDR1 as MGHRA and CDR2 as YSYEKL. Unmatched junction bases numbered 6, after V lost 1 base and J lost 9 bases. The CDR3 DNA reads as TGCGCCAGCAGCCAAGCGGGACAGGGGATCACTGAGCAGTTCTTC. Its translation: CASSQAGQGITEQFF.

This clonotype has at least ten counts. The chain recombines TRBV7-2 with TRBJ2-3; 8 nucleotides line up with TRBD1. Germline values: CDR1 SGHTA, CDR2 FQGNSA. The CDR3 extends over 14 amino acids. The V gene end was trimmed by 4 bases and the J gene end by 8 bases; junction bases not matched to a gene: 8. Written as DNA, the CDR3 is TGTGCCAGCAGCTCCTCGCAGGGGGCACGTACGCAGTATTTT. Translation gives CASSSSQGARTQYF.

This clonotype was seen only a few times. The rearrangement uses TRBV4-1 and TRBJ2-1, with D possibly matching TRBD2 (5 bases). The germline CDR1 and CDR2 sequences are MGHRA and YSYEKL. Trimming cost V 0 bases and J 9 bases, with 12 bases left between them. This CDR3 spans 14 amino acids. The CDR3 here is CASSQERLRGEQFF. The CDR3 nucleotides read TGCGCCAGCAGCCAAGAAAGACTCCGGGGTGAGCAGTTCTTC.

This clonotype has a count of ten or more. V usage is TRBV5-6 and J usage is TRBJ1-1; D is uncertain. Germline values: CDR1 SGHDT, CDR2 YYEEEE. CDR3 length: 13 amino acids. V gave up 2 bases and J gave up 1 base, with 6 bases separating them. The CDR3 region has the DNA TGTGCCAGCAGCTTCCATTGGAACACTGAAGCTTTCTTT. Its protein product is CASSFHWNTEAFF.

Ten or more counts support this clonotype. CDR3 protein: CASGYGRDEQFF. The CDR3 DNA follows: TGTGCTAGTGGTTATGGCCGGGATGAGCAGTTCTTC. The J gene is TRBJ2-1, the V gene TRBV12-5; D unclear. V was cut by 4 bases and J by 8 bases, with 9 bases left in between. Germline V lookup: CDR1 LGHNT, CDR2 FRNRAP. The CDR3 loop spans 12 amino acids.

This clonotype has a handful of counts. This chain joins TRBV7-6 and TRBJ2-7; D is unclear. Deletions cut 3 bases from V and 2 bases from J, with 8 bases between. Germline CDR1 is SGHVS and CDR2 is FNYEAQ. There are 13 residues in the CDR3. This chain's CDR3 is CASSLETPYEQYF. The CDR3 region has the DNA TGTGCCAGCAGCTTGGAGACCCCCTACGAGCAGTACTTC.

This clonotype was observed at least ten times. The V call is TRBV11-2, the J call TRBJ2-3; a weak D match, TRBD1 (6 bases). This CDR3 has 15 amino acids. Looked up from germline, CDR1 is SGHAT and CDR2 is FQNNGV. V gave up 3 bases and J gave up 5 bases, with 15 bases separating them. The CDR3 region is CASSFPGVRVDTQYF. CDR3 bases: TGTGCCAGCAGCTTCCCAGGGGTACGAGTAGATACGCAGTATTTT.

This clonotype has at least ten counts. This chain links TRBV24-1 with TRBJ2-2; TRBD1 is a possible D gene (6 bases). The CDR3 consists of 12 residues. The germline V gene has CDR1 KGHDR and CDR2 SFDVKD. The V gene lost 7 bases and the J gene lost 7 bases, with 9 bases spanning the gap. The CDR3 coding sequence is TGTGCCACCAGACAGGGTGTCGGGGAGCTGTTTTTT. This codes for CATRQGVGELFF.

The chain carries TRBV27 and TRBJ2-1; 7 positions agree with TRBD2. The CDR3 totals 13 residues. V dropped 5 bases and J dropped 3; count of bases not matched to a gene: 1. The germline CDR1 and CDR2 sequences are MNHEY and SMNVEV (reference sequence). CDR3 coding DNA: TGTGCCAGCAGTGGACTAGGCTACAATGAGCAGTTCTTC. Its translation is CASSGLGYNEQFF.

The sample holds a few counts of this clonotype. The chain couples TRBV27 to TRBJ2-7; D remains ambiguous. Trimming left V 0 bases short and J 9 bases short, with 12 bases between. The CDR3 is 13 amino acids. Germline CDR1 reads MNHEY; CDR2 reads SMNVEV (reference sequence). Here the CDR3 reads CASSLSAGLGQYF. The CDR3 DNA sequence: TGTGCCAGCAGTTTATCGGCCGGGTTGGGGCAGTACTTC.

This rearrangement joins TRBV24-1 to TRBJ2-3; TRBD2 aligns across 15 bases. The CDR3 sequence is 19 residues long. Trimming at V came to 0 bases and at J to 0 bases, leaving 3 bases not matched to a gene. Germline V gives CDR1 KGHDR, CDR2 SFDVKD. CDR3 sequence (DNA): TGTGCCACCAGTGATTTGAGGACTAGCGGGGGGGCGAGCACAGATACGCAGTATTTT. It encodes CATSDLRTSGGASTDTQYF.

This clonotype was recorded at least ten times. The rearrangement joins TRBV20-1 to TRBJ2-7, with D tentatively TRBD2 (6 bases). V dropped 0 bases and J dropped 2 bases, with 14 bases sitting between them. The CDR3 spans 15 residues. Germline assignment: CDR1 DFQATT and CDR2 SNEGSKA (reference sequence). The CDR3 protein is CSARDLRDSTYEQYF. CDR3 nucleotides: TGCAGTGCTAGAGATTTGAGGGACTCAACCTACGAGCAGTACTTC.

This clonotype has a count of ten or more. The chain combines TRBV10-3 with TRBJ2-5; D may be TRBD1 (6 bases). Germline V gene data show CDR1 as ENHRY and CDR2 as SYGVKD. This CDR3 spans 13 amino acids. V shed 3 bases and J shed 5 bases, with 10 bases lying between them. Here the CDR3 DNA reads TGTGCCATCAGTGAACAGGGTCTGGAGACCCAGTACTTC. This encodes CAISEQGLETQYF.

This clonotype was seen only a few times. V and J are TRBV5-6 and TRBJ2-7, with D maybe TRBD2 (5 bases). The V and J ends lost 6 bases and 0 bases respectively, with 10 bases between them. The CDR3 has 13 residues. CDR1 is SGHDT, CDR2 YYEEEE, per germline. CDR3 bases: TGTGCCAGCATTGGGGAGAACTCCTACGAGCAGTACTTC. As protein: CASIGENSYEQYF.

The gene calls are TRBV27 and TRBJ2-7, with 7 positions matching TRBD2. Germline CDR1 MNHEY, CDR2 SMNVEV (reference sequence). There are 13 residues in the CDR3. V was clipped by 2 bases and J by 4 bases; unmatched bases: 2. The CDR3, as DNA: TGTGCCAGCAGTTTAGGGGAGGGATACGAGCAGTACTTC. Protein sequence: CASSLGEGYEQYF.

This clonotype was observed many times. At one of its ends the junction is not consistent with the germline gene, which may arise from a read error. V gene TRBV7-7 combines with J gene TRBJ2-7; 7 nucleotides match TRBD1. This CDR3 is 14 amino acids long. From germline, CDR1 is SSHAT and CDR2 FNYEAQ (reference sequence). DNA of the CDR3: TGTGCTAGCAGCCTCAGCCAGGGGGCCTACGAGCAGTACTTC. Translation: CASSLSQGAYEQYF.